Below, one T cell receptor beta chain is given with its context. Its antigen is not known. Germline values: CDR1 MDHEN, CDR2 SYDVKM. The V and J ends lost 6 bases and 5 bases respectively, with 10 bases between them. This CDR3 region has 12 residues. The entry originates in a study of cytomegalovirus exposure and HLA in healthy donors. Study at large: Just over 80% of 398 genotyped donors fell in the Caucasian-associated ancestry cluster. Regarding the study as a whole: It was 150 to 200 TCR beta chains that were listed as cytomegalovirus-associated. Most CMV-associated TCR beta chains were later found to appear HLA-restricted. Most TCR sequences were uncommon, yet certain public TCRs appeared in many donors.

Amplification used 60 Vbeta primers and 13 Jbeta primers. Assay: immunoSEQ multiplex PCR; the TCRdb copy retains only in-frame clones and omits some. The sample comprises some 200,000 clones, about 12% of which are singletons, and 7.8% rests with the top ten. The receptor's source is a man aged 45-60 years in good health and CMV-seropositive. The chain has TRBV28 and TRBJ2-5; D perhaps matches TRBD2 (5 bases). The specimen was PBMCs. The DNA for the CDR3 is TGTGCCAGCAGCCCCGGGATGGAGACCCAGTACTTC. Its protein product is CASSPGMETQYF.